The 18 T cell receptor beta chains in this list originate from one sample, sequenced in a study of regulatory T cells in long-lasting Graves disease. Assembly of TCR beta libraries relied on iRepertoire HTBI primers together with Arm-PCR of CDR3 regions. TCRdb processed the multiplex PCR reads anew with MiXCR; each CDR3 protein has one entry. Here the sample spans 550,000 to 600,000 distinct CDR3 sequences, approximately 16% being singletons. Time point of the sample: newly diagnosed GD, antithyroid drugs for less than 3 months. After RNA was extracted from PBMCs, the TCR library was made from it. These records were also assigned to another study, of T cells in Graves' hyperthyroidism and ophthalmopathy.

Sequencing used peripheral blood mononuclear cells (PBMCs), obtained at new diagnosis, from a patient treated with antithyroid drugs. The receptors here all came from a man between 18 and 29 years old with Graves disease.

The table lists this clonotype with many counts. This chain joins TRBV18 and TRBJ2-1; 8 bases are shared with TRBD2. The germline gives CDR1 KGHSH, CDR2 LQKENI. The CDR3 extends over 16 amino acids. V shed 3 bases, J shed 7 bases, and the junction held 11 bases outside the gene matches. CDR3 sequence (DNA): TGTGCCAGCTCACCGGGGACTAGTTCGGGGTGGAATGAGCAGTTCTTC. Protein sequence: CASSPGTSSGWNEQFF.

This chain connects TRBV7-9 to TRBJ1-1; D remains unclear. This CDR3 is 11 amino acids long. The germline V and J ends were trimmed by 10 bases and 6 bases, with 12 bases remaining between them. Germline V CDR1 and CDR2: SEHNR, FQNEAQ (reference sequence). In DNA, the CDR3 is TGTGCCACCGTAAGTAGGGCTGAAGCTTTCTTT. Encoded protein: CATVSRAEAFF.

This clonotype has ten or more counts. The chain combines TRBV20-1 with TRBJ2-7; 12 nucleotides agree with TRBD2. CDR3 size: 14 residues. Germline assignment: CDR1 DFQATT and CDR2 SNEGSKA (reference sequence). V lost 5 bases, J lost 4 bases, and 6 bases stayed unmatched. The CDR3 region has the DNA TGCAGTGCTCCGACTAGCGGGAGAGAGTACGAGCAGTACTTC. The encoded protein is CSAPTSGREYEQYF.

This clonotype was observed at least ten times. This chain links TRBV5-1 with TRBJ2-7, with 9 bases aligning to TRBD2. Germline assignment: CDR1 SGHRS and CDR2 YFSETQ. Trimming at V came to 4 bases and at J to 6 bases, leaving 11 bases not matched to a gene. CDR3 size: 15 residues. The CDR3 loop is CASSETSGPLREQYF. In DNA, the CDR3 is TGCGCCAGCAGCGAGACTAGCGGTCCCCTCCGCGAGCAGTACTTC. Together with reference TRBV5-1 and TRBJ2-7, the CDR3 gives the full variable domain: KAGVTQTPRYLIKTRGQQVTLSCSPISGHRSVSWYQQTPGQGLQFLFEYFSETQRNKGNFPGRFSGRQFSNSRSEMNVSTLELGDSALYLCASSETSGPLREQYFGPGTRLTVT.

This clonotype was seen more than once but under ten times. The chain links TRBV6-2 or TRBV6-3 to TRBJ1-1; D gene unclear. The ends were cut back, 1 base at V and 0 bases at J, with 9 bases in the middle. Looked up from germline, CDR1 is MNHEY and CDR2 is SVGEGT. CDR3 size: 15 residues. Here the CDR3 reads CASSYFTGMNTEAFF. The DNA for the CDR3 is TGTGCCAGCAGTTACTTTACGGGAATGAACACTGAAGCTTTCTTT.

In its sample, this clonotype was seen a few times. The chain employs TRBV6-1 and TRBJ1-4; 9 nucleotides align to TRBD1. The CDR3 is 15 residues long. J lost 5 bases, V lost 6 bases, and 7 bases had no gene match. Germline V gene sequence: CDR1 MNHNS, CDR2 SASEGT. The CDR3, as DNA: TGTGCCAGCAGGAGCGGGACAGGGAAAAATGAAAAACTGTTTTTT. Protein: CASRSGTGKNEKLFF.

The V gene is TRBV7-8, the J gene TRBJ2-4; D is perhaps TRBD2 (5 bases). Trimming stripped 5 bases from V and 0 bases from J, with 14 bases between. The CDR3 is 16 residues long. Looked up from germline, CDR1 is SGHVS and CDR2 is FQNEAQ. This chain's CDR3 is CASSDDYRLAKNIQYF. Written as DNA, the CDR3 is TGTGCCAGCAGCGACGACTACCGATTAGCCAAAAACATTCAGTACTTC.

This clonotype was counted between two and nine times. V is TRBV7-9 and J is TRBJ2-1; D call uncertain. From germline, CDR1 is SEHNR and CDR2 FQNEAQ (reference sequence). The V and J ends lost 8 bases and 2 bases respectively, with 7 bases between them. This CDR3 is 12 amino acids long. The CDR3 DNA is TGTGCCAGCGGTGGTACCTACAATGAGCAGTTCTTC. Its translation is CASGGTYNEQFF.

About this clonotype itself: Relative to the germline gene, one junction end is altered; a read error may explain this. CDR3 sequence: CASSITGGNNSPLHF. The CDR3 DNA sequence: TGTGCCAGCAGCATAACAGGGGGTAATAATTCACCCCTCCACTTT. V is TRBV7-3 and J is TRBJ1-6, with 8 bases fitting TRBD1. Germline V gene lookup returns CDR1 SGHTA and CDR2 FQGTGA. This CDR3 is built from 15 residues.

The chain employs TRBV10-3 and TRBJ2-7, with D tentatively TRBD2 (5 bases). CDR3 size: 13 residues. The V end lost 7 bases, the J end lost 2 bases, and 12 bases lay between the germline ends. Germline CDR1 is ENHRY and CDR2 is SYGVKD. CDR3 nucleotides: TGTGCCATCAACCGGGGTGAAACCTACGAGCAGTACTTC. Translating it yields CAINRGETYEQYF.

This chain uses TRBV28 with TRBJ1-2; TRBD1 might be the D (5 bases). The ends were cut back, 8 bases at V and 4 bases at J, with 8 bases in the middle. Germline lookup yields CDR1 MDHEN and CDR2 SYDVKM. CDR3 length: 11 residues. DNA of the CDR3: TGTGCCAGCCAGGGAAGCTATGGCTACACCTTC. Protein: CASQGSYGYTF.

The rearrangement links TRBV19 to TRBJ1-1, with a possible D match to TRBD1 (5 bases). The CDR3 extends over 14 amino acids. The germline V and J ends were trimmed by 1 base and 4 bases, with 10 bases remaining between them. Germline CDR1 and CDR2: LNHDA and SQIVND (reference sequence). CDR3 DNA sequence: TGTGCCAGTAGTATAGGAATTGGGGGCACTGAAGCTTTCTTT. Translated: CASSIGIGGTEAFF.

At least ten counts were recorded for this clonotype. CDR3 protein: CASSSGHSWGNEQFF. The CDR3 bases are TGTGCCAGCAGCTCGGGACATTCCTGGGGCAATGAGCAGTTCTTC. The V call is TRBV7-8, the J call TRBJ2-1; TRBD1 might be the D (6 bases). Germline V CDR1 and CDR2: SGHVS, FQNEAQ. The ends were cut back, 4 bases at V and 6 bases at J, with 16 bases in the middle. The CDR3 sequence is 15 residues long.

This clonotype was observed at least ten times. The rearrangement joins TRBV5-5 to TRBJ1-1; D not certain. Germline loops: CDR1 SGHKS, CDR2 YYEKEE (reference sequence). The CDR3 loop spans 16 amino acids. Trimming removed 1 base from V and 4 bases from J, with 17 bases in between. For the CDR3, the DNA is TGTGCCAGCAGCTTGTGGAAGTTGGGAGTGAGCACTGAAGCTTTCTTT. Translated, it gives CASSLWKLGVSTEAFF.

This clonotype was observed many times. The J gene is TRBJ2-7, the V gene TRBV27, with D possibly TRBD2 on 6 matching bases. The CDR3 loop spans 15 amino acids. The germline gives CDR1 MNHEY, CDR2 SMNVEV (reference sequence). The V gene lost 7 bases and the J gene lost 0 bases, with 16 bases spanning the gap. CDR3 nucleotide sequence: TGTGCCAGCAATCCCTCGGAGGGGAGCTCCTACGAGCAGTACTTC. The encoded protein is CASNPSEGSSYEQYF.

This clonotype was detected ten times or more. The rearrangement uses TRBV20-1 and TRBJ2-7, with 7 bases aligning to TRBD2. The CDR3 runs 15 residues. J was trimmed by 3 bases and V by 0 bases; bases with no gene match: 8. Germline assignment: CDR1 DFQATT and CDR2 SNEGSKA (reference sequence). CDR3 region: CSARDRRLAIYEQYF. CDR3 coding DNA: TGCAGTGCTAGAGATCGTAGACTAGCAATCTACGAGCAGTACTTC.

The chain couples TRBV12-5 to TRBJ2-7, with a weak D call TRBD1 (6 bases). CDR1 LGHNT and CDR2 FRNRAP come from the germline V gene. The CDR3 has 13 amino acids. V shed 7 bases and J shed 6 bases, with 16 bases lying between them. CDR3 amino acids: CASVQSLRGEQYF. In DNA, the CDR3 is TGTGCTAGTGTCCAATCCCTCAGGGGCGAGCAGTACTTC.

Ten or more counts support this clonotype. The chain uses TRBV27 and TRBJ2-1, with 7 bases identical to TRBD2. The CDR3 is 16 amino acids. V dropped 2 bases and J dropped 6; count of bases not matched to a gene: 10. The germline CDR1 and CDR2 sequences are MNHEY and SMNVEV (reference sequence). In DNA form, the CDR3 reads TGTGCCAGCAGTTTAGGTGGGCTAGCGGCTTCCAATGAGCAGTTCTTC. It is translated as CASSLGGLAASNEQFF.